This T cell receptor beta chain is drawn from a study of cytomegalovirus exposure and HLA in healthy donors. This CDR3 spans 16 amino acids. The germline V gene encodes CDR1 SNHLY and CDR2 FYNNEI. V lost 4 bases and J lost 7; bases outside the gene matches: 9. With 60 Vbeta and 13 Jbeta primers, the PCR was carried out. Profiling relied on immunoSEQ multiplex PCR, and the TCRdb table lists in-frame clones only, not all of them. Of about 160,000 clones in the sample, 80% were seen once. Findings and limits, study-wide: On later analysis, the bulk of CMV-associated TCR beta chains appeared to be HLA-restricted. In a later analysis, DRB1 alleles had the most associated TCRs; HLA-C alleles the fewest.

Of note for this clone: The antigen remains unidentified.

Sequencing was done on a sample of PBMCs. The source of this sequence is a man aged 18 to 30 in good health and CMV-seropositive. V is TRBV2 and J is TRBJ1-4, with 10 bases lining up with TRBD1. The DNA of the CDR3 is TGTGCCAGCAGTGTGGGACAGGGGATCTTATTTGAAAAACTGTTTTTT. Translating gives CASSVGQGILFEKLFF. The entire variable domain, with the rest obtained from reference TRBV2 and TRBJ1-4, is as follows: EPEVTQTPSHQVTQMGQEVILRCVPISNHLYFYWYRQILGQKVEFLVSFYNNEISEKSEIFDDQFSVERPDGSNFTLKIRSTKLEDSAMYFCASSVGQGILFEKLFFGSGTQLSVL.